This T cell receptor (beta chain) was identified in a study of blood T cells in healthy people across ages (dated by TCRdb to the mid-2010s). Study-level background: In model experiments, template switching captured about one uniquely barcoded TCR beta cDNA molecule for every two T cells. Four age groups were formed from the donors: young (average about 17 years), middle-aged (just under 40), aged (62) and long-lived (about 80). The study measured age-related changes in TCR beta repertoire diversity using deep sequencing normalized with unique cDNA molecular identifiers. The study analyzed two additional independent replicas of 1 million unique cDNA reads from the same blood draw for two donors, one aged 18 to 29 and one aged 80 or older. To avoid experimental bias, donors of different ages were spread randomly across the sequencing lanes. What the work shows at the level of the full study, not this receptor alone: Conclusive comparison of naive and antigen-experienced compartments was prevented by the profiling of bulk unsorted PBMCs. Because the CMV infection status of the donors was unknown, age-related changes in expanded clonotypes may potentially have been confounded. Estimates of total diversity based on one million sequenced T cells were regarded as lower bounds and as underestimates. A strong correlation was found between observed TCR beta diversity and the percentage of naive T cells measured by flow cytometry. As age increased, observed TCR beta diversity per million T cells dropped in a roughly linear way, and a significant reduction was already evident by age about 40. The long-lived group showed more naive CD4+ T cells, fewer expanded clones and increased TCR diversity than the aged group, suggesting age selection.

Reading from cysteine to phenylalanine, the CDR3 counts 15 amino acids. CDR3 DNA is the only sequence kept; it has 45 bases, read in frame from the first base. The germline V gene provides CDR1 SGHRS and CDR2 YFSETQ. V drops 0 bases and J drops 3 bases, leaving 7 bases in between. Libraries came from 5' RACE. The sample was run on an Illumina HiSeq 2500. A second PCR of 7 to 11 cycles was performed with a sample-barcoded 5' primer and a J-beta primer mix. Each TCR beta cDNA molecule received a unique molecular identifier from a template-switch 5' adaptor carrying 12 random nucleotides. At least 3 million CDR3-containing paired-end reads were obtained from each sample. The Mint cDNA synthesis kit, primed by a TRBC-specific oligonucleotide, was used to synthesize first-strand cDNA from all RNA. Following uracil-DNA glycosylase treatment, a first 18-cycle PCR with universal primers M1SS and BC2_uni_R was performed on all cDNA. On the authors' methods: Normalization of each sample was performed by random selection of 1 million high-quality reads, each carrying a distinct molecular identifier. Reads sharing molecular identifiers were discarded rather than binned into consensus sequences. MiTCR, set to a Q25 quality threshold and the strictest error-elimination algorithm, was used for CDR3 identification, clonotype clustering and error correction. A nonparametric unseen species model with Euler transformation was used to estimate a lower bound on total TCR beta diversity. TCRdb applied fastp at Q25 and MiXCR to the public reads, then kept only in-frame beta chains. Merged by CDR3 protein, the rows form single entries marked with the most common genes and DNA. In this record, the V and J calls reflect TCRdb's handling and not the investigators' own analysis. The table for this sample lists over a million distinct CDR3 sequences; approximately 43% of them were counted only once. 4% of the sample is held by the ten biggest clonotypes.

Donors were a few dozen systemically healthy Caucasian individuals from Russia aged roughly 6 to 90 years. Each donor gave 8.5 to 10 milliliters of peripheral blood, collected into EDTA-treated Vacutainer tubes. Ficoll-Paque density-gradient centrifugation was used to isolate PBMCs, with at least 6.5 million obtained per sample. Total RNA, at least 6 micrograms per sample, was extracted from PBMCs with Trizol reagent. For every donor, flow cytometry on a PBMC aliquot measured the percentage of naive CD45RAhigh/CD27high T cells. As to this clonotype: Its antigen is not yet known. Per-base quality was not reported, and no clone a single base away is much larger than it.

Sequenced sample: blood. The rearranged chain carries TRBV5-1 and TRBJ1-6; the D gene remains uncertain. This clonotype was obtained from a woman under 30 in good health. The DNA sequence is TGCGCCAGCAGCTTGGAACAAAACTATAATTCACCCCTCCACTTT. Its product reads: CASSLEQNYNSPLHF. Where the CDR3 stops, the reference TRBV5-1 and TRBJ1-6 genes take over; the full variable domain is KAGVTQTPRYLIKTRGQQVTLSCSPISGHRSVSWYQQTPGQGLQFLFEYFSETQRNKGNFPGRFSGRQFSNSRSEMNVSTLELGDSALYLCASSLEQNYNSPLHFGNGTRLTVT.